What follows are 16 T cell receptor beta chains derived from one specimen sequenced in a study of cytomegalovirus exposure and HLA in healthy donors. The primer mix had 60 Vbeta and 13 Jbeta primers. Data came from immunoSEQ multiplex PCR; TCRdb stores just in-frame clones and leaves some out. Of 100,000 to 150,000 clones detected, around 77% appear once; the ten largest clones hold roughly 13%. The sequencing input was PBMCs. The receptor set was obtained from a woman aged 40 to 49 in good health and CMV-seropositive.

This chain's CDR3 is CASSIRKAGTGELFF. As DNA, the CDR3 is TGTGCCAGTAGTATAAGAAAAGCGGGCACCGGGGAGCTGTTTTTT. The chain carries TRBV19 and TRBJ2-2; possible D gene TRBD2, 6 bases. Germline CDR1 is LNHDA and CDR2 is SQIVND (reference sequence). This CDR3 is 15 amino acids long. Between the trimmed V and J ends, which lost 2 bases and 4 bases, there was a span of 11 bases. Using reference TRBV19 and TRBJ2-2 for the parts outside the CDR3, the full variable domain is DGGITQSPKYLFRKEGQNVTLSCEQNLNHDAMYWYRQDPGQGLRLIYYSQIVNDFQKGDIAEGYSVSREKKESFPLTVTSAQKNPTAFYLCASSIRKAGTGELFFGEGSRLTVL.

This clone appeared once. This sample includes further DNA sequences coding for the same CDR3. This chain links TRBV5-1 with TRBJ1-4, with TRBD1 identical over 7 bases. This CDR3 has 14 residues. CDR1 is SGHRS, CDR2 YFSETQ, per germline. Trimming took 0 bases from V and 8 from J; bases not matched to a gene: 4. This CDR3 reads CASSLGQGGEKLFF. CDR3 bases: TGCGCCAGCAGCTTGGGCCAGGGGGGCGAAAAACTGTTTTTT.

V gene TRBV6-1 combines with J gene TRBJ1-4; 7 positions match TRBD1. The CDR3 runs 15 residues. V gave up 2 bases and J gave up 6 bases; unmatched junction bases: 6. Germline V gene sequence: CDR1 MNHNS, CDR2 SASEGT. Here the CDR3 reads CASSEYGRGDEKLFF. CDR3 bases: TGTGCCAGCAGTGAATACGGCAGGGGGGATGAAAAACTGTTTTTT.

The CDR3, as DNA: TGTGCCAGCAGTTTGAGGGACAGATATAGCAATCAGCCCCAGCATTTT. Its protein product is CASSLRDRYSNQPQHF. The chain combines TRBV28 with TRBJ1-5, with TRBD1 matching 7 bases. Germline V CDR1 and CDR2: MDHEN, SYDVKM. V dropped 3 bases and J dropped 0; count of bases not matched to a gene: 5. The CDR3 covers 16 residues.

The chain uses TRBV14 and TRBJ2-7; 14 bases match TRBD2. The ends lost 4 bases at V and 3 bases at J; junction bases unmatched: 5. This CDR3 comprises 16 residues. Looked up from germline, CDR1 is SGHDN and CDR2 is FVKESK. The CDR3 DNA follows: TGTGCCAGCAGCCTCGGACTAGCGGGAGGCGGCTACGAGCAGTACTTC. Its protein is CASSLGLAGGGYEQYF. The entire variable domain, with the rest obtained from reference TRBV14 and TRBJ2-7, is as follows: EAGVTQFPSHSVIEKGQTVTLRCDPISGHDNLYWYRRVMGKEIKFLLHFVKESKQDESGMPNNRFLAERTGGTYSTLKVQPAELEDSGVYFCASSLGLAGGGYEQYFGPGTRLTVT.

The genes are TRBV5-1 and TRBJ2-7; the D gene is possibly TRBD1 (5 bases). Germline V gene sequence: CDR1 SGHRS, CDR2 YFSETQ. Between the trimmed V and J ends, which lost 4 bases and 3 bases, there was a span of 17 bases. CDR3 length equals 15 residues. The CDR3 spells CASSVTADTFYEQYF. The CDR3 DNA sequence: TGCGCCAGCAGCGTGACCGCGGACACCTTCTACGAGCAGTACTTC. Supplemented by reference TRBV5-1 and TRBJ2-7, the full variable domain reads KAGVTQTPRYLIKTRGQQVTLSCSPISGHRSVSWYQQTPGQGLQFLFEYFSETQRNKGNFPGRFSGRQFSNSRSEMNVSTLELGDSALYLCASSVTADTFYEQYFGPGTRLTVT.

The V call is TRBV7-9, the J call TRBJ2-5, with 11 nucleotides matching TRBD2. Germline CDR1 is SEHNR and CDR2 is FQNEAQ (reference sequence). J lost 4 bases, V lost 5 bases, and 15 bases had no gene match. The CDR3 has 18 residues. The CDR3 here is CASSPARLAGIYGETQYF. CDR3 bases: TGTGCCAGCAGCCCGGCTCGACTAGCGGGAATCTATGGAGAGACCCAGTACTTC.

As regards this clone: The missing conserved phenylalanine or tryptophan at the end of this CDR3 makes a read error likely. No DNA is shown, since the ends of the CDR3 on it are uncertain; the CDR3 is the one TCRdb lists. This chain connects TRBV30 to TRBJ1-1. A total of 14 residues make up the CDR3, ends included. The germline CDR1 and CDR2 sequences are GTSNPN and SVGIG (reference sequence). The CDR3 region is CAWSVIGGNTEAFL.

The chain carries TRBV7-3 and TRBJ2-3, with 10 nucleotides matching TRBD2. V lost 4 bases, J lost 5 bases, and 6 bases stayed unmatched. The V gene's germline CDR1 is SGHTA and CDR2 FQGTGA. The CDR3 loop spans 15 amino acids. CDR3 coding DNA: TGTGCCAGCAGCTCTAGCGGGGGCTCCATAGATACGCAGTATTTT. Encoded protein: CASSSSGGSIDTQYF. The full variable domain, completed using reference TRBV7-3 and TRBJ2-3, is GAGVSQTPSNKVTEKGKYVELRCDPISGHTALYWYRQSLGQGPEFLIYFQGTGAADDSGLPNDRFFAVRPEGSVSTLKIQRTERGDSAVYLCASSSSGGSIDTQYFGPGTRLTVL.

CDR3: CASSLDSGSTDTQYF. The CDR3 nucleotides are TGTGCCAGCAGCTTGGATAGCGGAAGCACAGATACGCAGTATTTT. The chain recombines TRBV5-4 with TRBJ2-3, with a weak D call TRBD2 (6 bases). V lost 0 bases and J lost 0, with 8 bases in between. The CDR3 extends over 15 amino acids. Germline V CDR1 and CDR2: SGHNT, YYREEE (reference sequence).

The chain couples TRBV6-5 to TRBJ2-1; 8 bases fit TRBD1. The CDR3 totals 12 residues. CDR1 and CDR2 (germline): MNHEY, SVGAGI. Losses at the gene ends were 5 bases for V and 13 bases for J; bases not matched to a gene: 7. The CDR3 region is CASSEAGQGQFF. The DNA for the CDR3 is TGTGCCAGCAGTGAAGCAGGACAGGGACAGTTCTTC.

This chain uses TRBV25-1 with TRBJ1-5; TRBD1 might be the D (6 bases). The CDR3 contains 14 residues. The V end lost 4 bases, the J end lost 4 bases, and 11 bases lay between the germline ends. Germline loops: CDR1 MGHDK, CDR2 SYGVNS. The CDR3 reads CASSGKGGNQPQHF. The DNA for the CDR3 is TGTGCCAGCAGTGGGAAGGGGGGGAATCAGCCCCAGCATTTT. Full variable domain (outside the CDR3, taken from reference TRBV25-1 and TRBJ1-5): EADIYQTPRYLVIGTGKKITLECSQTMGHDKMYWYQQDPGMELHLIHYSYGVNSTEKGDLSSESTVSRIRTEHFPLTLESARPSHTSQYLCASSGKGGNQPQHFGDGTRLSIL.

The chain uses TRBV13 and TRBJ2-7, with 12 bases identical to TRBD2. After removal of 2 bases from V and 4 bases from J, the junction contained 3 bases not matched to a gene. This CDR3 has 15 amino acids. Germline CDR1 PRHDT, CDR2 FYEKMQ (reference sequence). The CDR3 DNA follows: TGTGCCAGCAGCTTAAGACTAGCGGGAGATTACGAGCAGTACTTC. This encodes CASSLRLAGDYEQYF.

The chain joins TRBV7-9 to TRBJ2-1; D is perhaps TRBD1 (5 bases). Deletions cut 1 base from V and 4 bases from J, with 8 bases between. The CDR3 contains 14 residues. Germline V CDR1 and CDR2: SEHNR, FQNEAQ (reference sequence). DNA of the CDR3: TGTGCCAGCAGCTTAGATGGGGCGTACAATGAGCAGTTCTTC. Encoded protein: CASSLDGAYNEQFF.

This clone occurred once. This chain connects TRBV5-3 to TRBJ1-3; D ambiguous. TRBV5-3 is assigned to the ORF class and has an uncertain function. Trimming cost V 4 bases and J 4 bases, with 6 bases left between them. The CDR3 is 12 residues long. The CDR3 region is CARSRPGNTIYF. CDR3 nucleotide sequence: TGTGCCAGAAGCCGTCCGGGAAACACCATATATTTT.

DNA of the CDR3: TGTGCCAGCAGCTTCGAGCTCCGGGACTATGGCTACACCTTC. Its translation is CASSFELRDYGYTF. The chain is built from TRBV5-4 and TRBJ1-2; D is unclear. Per germline, CDR1 SGHNT and CDR2 YYREEE (reference sequence). This CDR3 region has 14 residues. V was trimmed by 2 bases and J by 3 bases, leaving 11 bases between them.